The subject of this entry is one TCR beta chain. The antigen remains unidentified. The sample comes from a study of blood T cells in healthy people across ages. Study-wide points: TCR beta diversity was tightly associated with the proportion of naive T cells.

Through a sample-barcoded 5' primer and a J-beta primer mix, a second PCR was run for 7 to 11 cycles. Through a template-switch adaptor with 12 random nucleotides, each cDNA molecule received a tag. From the 5' RACE reads, TCRdb called clonotypes with MiXCR, one entry per CDR3 protein. The sample includes fewer than 800,000 distinct CDR3 sequences, under 25% seen only once; the top ten take around 3.4%. The CDR3 has 15 residues. The germline V gene encodes CDR1 SNHLY and CDR2 FYNNEI. Trimming cost V 8 bases and J 5 bases; bases outside gene matches: 8. The chain employs TRBV2 and TRBJ2-3; 12 bases fit TRBD2. This sequence was found in a man between 70 and 80 years old in good health. Sequenced input: blood. The CDR3 reads CASGRLAGEVDTQYF. The CDR3, as DNA: TGTGCCAGCGGCAGACTAGCGGGAGAGGTAGATACGCAGTATTTT.